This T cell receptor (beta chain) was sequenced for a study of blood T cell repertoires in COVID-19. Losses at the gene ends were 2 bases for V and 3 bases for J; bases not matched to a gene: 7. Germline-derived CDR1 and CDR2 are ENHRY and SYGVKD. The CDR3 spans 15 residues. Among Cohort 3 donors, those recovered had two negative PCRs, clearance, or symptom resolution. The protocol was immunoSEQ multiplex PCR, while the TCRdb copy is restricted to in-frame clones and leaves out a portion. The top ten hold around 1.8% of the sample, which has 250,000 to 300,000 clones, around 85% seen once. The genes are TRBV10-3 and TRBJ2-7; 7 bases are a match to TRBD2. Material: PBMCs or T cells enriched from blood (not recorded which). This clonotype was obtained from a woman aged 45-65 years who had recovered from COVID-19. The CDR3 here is CAISEPLAENYEQYF. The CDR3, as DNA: TGTGCCATCAGTGAGCCCCTAGCGGAGAACTACGAGCAGTACTTC.